The subject of this entry is one T cell receptor beta chain. The sample's time point: newly diagnosed GD, antithyroid drugs for less than 3 months. PBMCs provided the RNA from which the TCR library was made. The patients were drawn from one endocrinology department in Xi'an, China. iRepertoire HTBI primers and Arm-PCR of CDR3 regions built TCR beta libraries. MiXCR was run by TCRdb on the multiplex PCR reads, yielding one entry per CDR3 protein. Of some 560,000 distinct CDR3 sequences in the sample, about 16% were seen once. The data are from a study of regulatory T cells in long-lasting Graves disease. V gave up 3 bases and J gave up 2 bases; unmatched junction bases: 9. Germline V lookup: CDR1 SGDLS, CDR2 YYNGEE. There are 16 residues in the CDR3. This same sample was also taken into another study, of T cells in Graves' hyperthyroidism and ophthalmopathy. That paper states: Most expanded thyroid clonotypes above 0.001 recurred in blood.

The sequenced sample was peripheral blood mononuclear cells (PBMCs), obtained at new diagnosis, from a patient treated with antithyroid drugs. This TCR was sampled from a woman aged 35-60 years with Graves disease. The rearrangement uses TRBV9 and TRBJ2-7, with 9 positions matching TRBD1. The DNA of the CDR3 is TGTGCCAGCAGCGCGGGACAGGGAACGGGAACCTACGAGCAGTACTTC. This encodes CASSAGQGTGTYEQYF. Full variable domain (outside the CDR3, taken from reference TRBV9 and TRBJ2-7): DSGVTQTPKHLITATGQRVTLRCSPRSGDLSVYWYQQSLDQGLQFLIQYYNGEERAKGNILERFSAQQFPDLHSELNLSSLELGDSALYFCASSAGQGTGTYEQYFGPGTRLTVT.